This T cell receptor beta chain was captured by sequencing in a study of blood T cell repertoires in COVID-19. In the study overall: COVID-19 samples from acute and convalescent phases originated in the United States, Italy and Spain. From T cells, B-cell-depleted T cells, or PBMCs came the material, which was cDNA or gDNA.

Original analysis: By means of reference gene primer amplification, nucleated cell counts were estimated. Measured with immunoSEQ multiplex PCR; TCRdb has only the in-frame clones, and not every one. V, J and clone size are those of that table, while D and trimming were read from the DNA. The repertoire holds some 460,000 clones, with around 89% as singletons. Per the germline V gene, CDR1 is LNHDA and CDR2 is SQIVND (reference sequence). CDR3 length: 15 amino acids. The V segment lost 5 bases and the J segment 7 bases; nucleotides outside the gene matches: 11. The V and J genes are TRBV19 and TRBJ1-2; 9 bases match TRBD1. Sequenced material: peripheral blood. The TCR was taken from a woman aged 25 to 39 with acute or convalescent COVID-19. The CDR3, as DNA: TGTGCCAGTAGTTACCCGACCGACAGGGGGGCTGGCTACACCTTC. As protein: CASSYPTDRGAGYTF.